A single sample is the source of the 5 T cell receptor beta chains below, sequenced in a study of blood T cell repertoires in COVID-19. Assay: immunoSEQ multiplex PCR; the TCRdb copy retains only in-frame clones and omits some. The sample holds 350,000 or so clones, approximately 92% seen once. The specimen was PBMCs or T cells enriched from blood (not recorded which). Source of these receptors: a woman in her thirties who had recovered from COVID-19.

The chain links TRBV28 to TRBJ1-5; 9 bases map to TRBD1. After removal of 6 bases from V and 7 bases from J, the junction contained 10 bases not matched to a gene. The CDR3 has 15 amino acids. CDR1 MDHEN and CDR2 SYDVKM come from the germline V gene. The CDR3 loop reads CASRPGQGILQPQHF. Written as DNA, the CDR3 is TGTGCCAGCAGACCGGGACAGGGAATTTTGCAGCCCCAGCATTTT.

The rearrangement uses TRBV7-9 and TRBJ1-4, with D possibly TRBD1 on 6 matching bases. The CDR3 is 15 amino acids. The germline V gene encodes CDR1 SEHNR and CDR2 FQNEAQ (reference sequence). The V end lost 5 bases, the J end lost 10 bases, and 20 bases lay between the germline ends. The CDR3 sequence is CASSLIDRPRGKLFF. Written as DNA, the CDR3 is TGTGCCAGCAGCCTCATTGACAGGCCCCGAGGAAAACTGTTTTTT.

The V and J genes are TRBV7-2 and TRBJ2-7; D remains ambiguous. The CDR3 has 13 residues. CDR1 is SGHTA and CDR2 is FQGNSA in the germline V gene. V gave up 3 bases and J gave up 3 bases, with 9 bases separating them. CDR3 sequence: CASSFPPLYEQYF. The CDR3 DNA sequence: TGTGCCAGCAGCTTTCCCCCACTCTACGAGCAGTACTTC.

This rearrangement joins TRBV28 to TRBJ2-7; D is undetermined. The CDR3 is made up of 13 amino acids. Trimming pared 2 bases from V and 3 bases from J, leaving 8 bases between. CDR1 is MDHEN, CDR2 SYDVKM, per germline. CDR3 sequence (DNA): TGTGCCAGCAGTTTAACACAGATCTACGAGCAGTACTTC. Its translation is CASSLTQIYEQYF.

The J gene is TRBJ2-5, the V gene TRBV7-9; maybe TRBD1 (5 bases). This CDR3 comprises 13 residues. Germline CDR1 SEHNR, CDR2 FQNEAQ (reference sequence). Trimming took 5 bases from V and 3 from J, leaving 10 bases between them. For the CDR3, the DNA is TGTGCCAGCAGCCACACAGGAGAAGAGACCCAGTACTTC. The encoded protein is CASSHTGEETQYF.